One sample yielded the 19 T cell receptor beta chains listed below, sequenced in a study of blood T cell repertoires in COVID-19. Assay used: immunoSEQ multiplex PCR; TCRdb lists only in-frame clones, some missing. This sample has about 200,000 clones, with approximately 82% found just once. The sequencing input was peripheral blood. These receptors were collected from a human donor with acute or convalescent COVID-19. The donor label of this sample is uncertain.

The rearrangement uses TRBV11-2 and TRBJ2-7; 7 positions agree with TRBD1. CDR1 is SGHAT and CDR2 is FQNNGV in the germline V gene. This CDR3 has 15 amino acids. The V segment lost 0 bases and the J segment 3 bases; nucleotides outside the gene matches: 5. For the CDR3, the DNA is TGTGCCAGCAGCTTAGATTCCAGGGGGTTCTACGAGCAGTACTTC. Its translation: CASSLDSRGFYEQYF. The entire variable domain, with the rest obtained from reference TRBV11-2 and TRBJ2-7, is as follows: EAGVAQSPRYKIIEKRQSVAFWCNPISGHATLYWYQQILGQGPKLLIQFQNNGVVDDSQLPKDRFSAERLKGVDSTLKIQPAKLEDSAVYLCASSLDSRGFYEQYFGPGTRLTVT.

The chain carries TRBV27 and TRBJ2-3; 8 bases are a match to TRBD2. The germline CDR1 and CDR2 sequences are MNHEY and SMNVEV (reference sequence). There are 13 residues in the CDR3. The trim removed 6 bases at V and 2 bases at J, leaving 1 base unmatched. The DNA for the CDR3 is TGTGCCAGCAGACTAGCGGCCACAGATACGCAGTATTTT. This sequence encodes CASRLAATDTQYF.

V usage is TRBV24-1 and J usage is TRBJ1-1, with 9 bases that match TRBD1. Germline-derived CDR1 and CDR2 are KGHDR and SFDVKD. The CDR3 extends over 16 amino acids. V shed 3 bases and J 0 bases; nucleotides not matched to a gene: 4. CDR3 in amino acids: CATSDTRTGVNTEAFF. In DNA form, the CDR3 reads TGTGCCACCAGTGATACCCGGACAGGGGTGAACACTGAAGCTTTCTTT.

The chain couples TRBV11-3 to TRBJ2-7; tentative D call: TRBD2 (6 bases). The CDR3 covers 15 residues. Germline V lookup: CDR1 SGHNT, CDR2 YENEEA. Between the trimmed V and J ends, which lost 3 bases and 0 bases, there was a span of 12 bases. The CDR3 sequence: CASSLNFGSSYEQYF. The CDR3 nucleotides read TGTGCCAGCAGCTTGAATTTCGGGAGCTCCTACGAGCAGTACTTC.

The chain employs TRBV6-1 and TRBJ1-6; D gene unclear. This CDR3 has 15 residues. V lost 1 base, J lost 0 bases, and 4 bases lay in between. Germline CDR1 and CDR2: MNHNS and SASEGT. This CDR3 reads CASSEGSSYNSPLHF. CDR3 coding DNA: TGTGCCAGCAGTGAAGGGAGCTCCTATAATTCACCCCTCCACTTT.

The chain is built from TRBV6-5 and TRBJ2-3; 9 bases map to TRBD1. Trimming took 11 bases from V and 8 from J; bases not matched to a gene: 11. The CDR3 is 13 residues long. Germline V lookup: CDR1 MNHEY, CDR2 SVGAGI. For the CDR3, the DNA is TGTGCCCTCTCCGGGACAGGGTTCGGTACGCAGTATTTT. This sequence encodes CALSGTGFGTQYF.

This clone was detected only a few times. This sequence joins TRBV24-1 and TRBJ1-1; 7 bases agree with TRBD1. The V gene's germline CDR1 is KGHDR and CDR2 SFDVKD. With V trimmed by 5 bases and J by 9 bases, 8 bases remained unmatched. The CDR3 has 13 residues. The CDR3 nucleotides are TGTGCCACCAGTGTGGGATCGACAGGGAAAGCTTTCTTT. Protein product: CATSVGSTGKAFF.

This sequence joins TRBV5-6 and TRBJ2-2; the match to TRBD2 covers 12 bases. V was clipped by 4 bases and J by 7 bases; unmatched bases: 11. This CDR3 is 17 amino acids long. Looked up from germline, CDR1 is SGHDT and CDR2 is YYEEEE. The CDR3 region is CASSRWLAGGPSGELFF. CDR3 sequence (DNA): TGTGCCAGCAGCCGGTGGCTAGCGGGAGGGCCGAGCGGGGAGCTGTTTTTT.

The chain links TRBV6-5 to TRBJ1-1; 8 nucleotides match TRBD1. J was trimmed by 2 bases and V by 6 bases; bases with no gene match: 5. CDR3 size: 14 residues. CDR1 is MNHEY and CDR2 is SVGAGI in the germline V gene. CDR3 bases: TGTGCCAGCAGCAATACAGGGGGTAACACTGAAGCTTTCTTT. It is translated as CASSNTGGNTEAFF.

This chain joins TRBV6-2 or TRBV6-3 and TRBJ1-5; weak D call: TRBD1 (5 bases). The CDR3 extends over 15 amino acids. Germline-derived CDR1 and CDR2 are MNHEY and SVGEGT. Trimming took off 0 bases at V and 4 bases at J, with 10 bases between the two ends. The CDR3 DNA follows: TGTGCCAGCAGTTACTCTCGACAGACAAATCAGCCCCAGCATTTT. It yields the protein CASSYSRQTNQPQHF.

This clone was observed a single time. The CDR3 protein is CASSLQETQYF. DNA of the CDR3: TGTGCCAGCAGTCTCCAAGAGACCCAGTACTTC. This chain joins TRBV12-3 or TRBV12-4 and TRBJ2-5, with unresolved D. The V gene lost 5 bases and the J gene lost 1 base, with 2 bases spanning the gap. CDR3 length equals 11 residues.

This chain uses TRBV27 with TRBJ2-1; D may be TRBD2 (5 bases). V shed 0 bases and J shed 2 bases, with 11 bases lying between them. The CDR3 has 16 residues. Per the germline V gene, CDR1 is MNHEY and CDR2 is SMNVEV (reference sequence). In nucleotides, the CDR3 is TGTGCCAGCAGTTTATCGAATCTAGCCGCCTACAATGAGCAGTTCTTC. Translated: CASSLSNLAAYNEQFF.

Regarding this clone: In the same sample, other DNA sequences code for this CDR3. The J gene is TRBJ1-1, the V gene TRBV27; D gene ambiguous. Germline CDR1 MNHEY, CDR2 SMNVEV (reference sequence). The length of the CDR3 is 13 residues. With 6 bases removed from V and 1 base from J, the gap between germline ends came to 9 bases. The DNA for the CDR3 is TGTGCCAGCAGCTTGCGGCGGAACACTGAAGCTTTCTTT. Its translation: CASSLRRNTEAFF.

The rearrangement uses TRBV2 and TRBJ1-1, with D possibly being TRBD1 (5 bases). This CDR3 is 14 amino acids long. Trimming stripped 6 bases from V and 4 bases from J, with 15 bases between. Germline CDR1 SNHLY, CDR2 FYNNEI. The chain's CDR3 is CASRGPQGGTEAFF. CDR3 bases: TGTGCCAGCAGGGGCCCTCAGGGAGGCACTGAAGCTTTCTTT.

The gene calls are TRBV14 and TRBJ1-1; the D is unclear. Germline V gene sequence: CDR1 SGHDN, CDR2 FVKESK. This CDR3 contains 13 residues. The germline V and J ends were trimmed by 2 bases and 4 bases, with 8 bases remaining between them. The CDR3 here is CASSQQQVTEAFF. The CDR3 coding sequence is TGTGCCAGCAGCCAACAGCAGGTCACTGAAGCTTTCTTT. Using reference TRBV14 and TRBJ1-1 for the parts outside the CDR3, the full variable domain is EAGVTQFPSHSVIEKGQTVTLRCDPISGHDNLYWYRRVMGKEIKFLLHFVKESKQDESGMPNNRFLAERTGGTYSTLKVQPAELEDSGVYFCASSQQQVTEAFFGQGTRLTVV.

The CDR3 coding sequence is TGTGCCAGCAGGTCAGCGGGAGGTGGGGATACGCAGTATTTT. This gives the protein CASRSAGGGDTQYF. V usage is TRBV6-6 and J usage is TRBJ2-3; 9 bases line up with TRBD2. From germline, CDR1 is MNHNY and CDR2 SVGAGI (reference sequence). The V segment lost 6 bases and the J segment 6 bases; nucleotides outside the gene matches: 7. This CDR3 is built from 14 residues.

The chain employs TRBV21-1 and TRBJ2-5; the table names TRBD1, a call not compared with the DNA. TRBV21-1 is given as a pseudogene. This CDR3 is 14 amino acids long. For the CDR3, the DNA is TGTGCCAGCAGCAAAGGGGCAGGGGTGGAGACCCAGTACTTC. Its translation: CASSKGAGVETQYF.

V and J are TRBV10-3 and TRBJ1-6; D might be TRBD1 (5 bases). The germline gives CDR1 ENHRY, CDR2 SYGVKD. Trimming took off 6 bases at V and 0 bases at J, with 6 bases between the two ends. The CDR3 length is 14 residues. The CDR3 sequence is CAIRGGSYNSPLHF. The CDR3 DNA is TGTGCCATCAGGGGGGGCTCCTATAATTCACCCCTCCACTTT.

The chain uses TRBV2 and TRBJ2-1, with TRBD2 matching 8 bases. The V segment lost 4 bases and the J segment 7 bases; nucleotides outside the gene matches: 9. Germline V gene sequence: CDR1 SNHLY, CDR2 FYNNEI. The CDR3 runs to 15 residues. CDR3 nucleotide sequence: TGTGCCAGCAGTGCCGAGGGCGGGAGGACGAATGAGCAGTTCTTC. It translates to CASSAEGGRTNEQFF.